The T cell receptor (beta chain) described here comes from a study of vaccination and CD4 T cells after COVID-19. V lost 4 bases to trimming and J lost 2 bases, with 12 bases between them. In germline, CDR1 is SGHNT, CDR2 YYREEE (reference sequence). This CDR3 is 14 amino acids long. Documented time point: late sampling 161 to 241 days after vaccination in three convalescent patients. Documented treatment: approximately 9-day PBMC culture with coronavirus spike peptide pools or control peptides (ViraFEST assay). The Oncomine TCR Beta short-read assay generated sequence data from the DNA of cultured CD4+ T cells. MiXCR, run by TCRdb on the PCR reads, gives a single entry per CDR3 protein. Of around 21,000 distinct CDR3 sequences in the sample, about 43% were seen once. About this clonotype: Its antigen is unidentified.

The genes are TRBV5-4 and TRBJ2-5; the D gene is possibly TRBD2 (6 bases). The receptor was derived from a human donor who had recovered from COVID-19. This specimen consisted of CD4+ T cells from blood, cultured in vitro, obtained about 7 months after SARS-CoV-2 vaccination. The CDR3 loop reads CASSLWDLQETQYF. The DNA for the CDR3 is TGTGCCAGCAGCCTCTGGGACTTACAAGAGACCCAGTACTTC.